What follows are 23 T cell receptor beta chains derived from one specimen sequenced in a study of OX40 agonist ivuxolimab in advanced cancers. This table comes from immunoSEQ multiplex PCR, and its TCRdb copy is limited to in-frame clones, with some not included. The sample holds about 34,000 clones, around nine tenths seen once. This material consisted of CD4+ or CD8+ T cells sorted from blood, taken in a trial of the OX40 agonist ivuxolimab. These receptors originate from an adult with an advanced solid tumor such as melanoma, head and neck, liver or kidney cancer.

The genes are TRBV19 and TRBJ2-3; D is undetermined. There are 16 residues in the CDR3. V was clipped by 3 bases and J by 2 bases, with 15 bases between them. Germline assignment: CDR1 LNHDA and CDR2 SQIVND (reference sequence). CDR3 coding DNA: TGTGCCAGTAGTATTGGGTCTCCTTATCTCACAGATACGCAGTATTTT. This gives the protein CASSIGSPYLTDTQYF.

The chain recombines TRBV18 with TRBJ2-5; unclear D gene. The V and J ends lost 4 bases and 5 bases respectively, with 11 bases between them. The CDR3 has 13 amino acids. The germline gives CDR1 KGHSH, CDR2 LQKENI. Written as DNA, the CDR3 is TGTGCCAGCTCACTCACCCCCGGGGAGACCCAGTACTTC. Protein: CASSLTPGETQYF.

CDR3 nucleotides: TGTGCCAGCAGTCGGGACAGGGTTAGTGAAAAACTGTTTTTT. The encoded protein is CASSRDRVSEKLFF. V gene TRBV28 combines with J gene TRBJ1-4; 9 bases line up with TRBD1. CDR1 is MDHEN, CDR2 SYDVKM, per germline. CDR3 length: 14 residues. V trimming: 5 bases; J trimming: 7 bases; junction bases outside the gene matches: 5.

V gene TRBV7-3 combines with J gene TRBJ1-1; D call uncertain. The V end was cut by 2 bases, the J end by 0 bases, with 4 bases between. Germline CDR1 and CDR2: SGHTA and FQGTGA. The CDR3 extends over 13 amino acids. The CDR3 sequence is CASSLDLNTEAFF. The DNA of the CDR3 is TGTGCCAGCAGCTTAGACTTGAACACTGAAGCTTTCTTT.

This clone showed up just once. V and J are TRBV11-2 and TRBJ2-5; 11 bases map to TRBD2. The DNA end is more similar to TRBJ2-7, so the J call may be wrong. The V gene's germline CDR1 is SGHAT and CDR2 FQNNGV. This CDR3 comprises 14 residues. The CDR3 protein is CASSPTSGSYEQYF. In nucleotides, the CDR3 is TGTGCCAGCAGCCCTACTAGCGGGAGCTACGAGCAGTACTTC.

The chain uses TRBV7-9 and TRBJ1-2; D uncertain. Germline loops: CDR1 SEHNR, CDR2 FQNEAQ (reference sequence). CDR3 size: 15 residues. The V end was cut by 5 bases, the J end by 8 bases, with 21 bases between. The chain's CDR3 is CASSTDSGPELGYTF. In DNA, the CDR3 is TGTGCCAGCAGCACAGATTCGGGTCCCGAACTGGGCTACACCTTC. Based on the CDR3 plus reference TRBV7-9 and TRBJ1-2, the full variable domain is DTGVSQNPRHKITKRGQNVTFRCDPISEHNRLYWYRQTLGQGPEFLTYFQNEAQLEKSRLLSDRFSAERPKGSFSTLEIQRTEQGDSAMYLCASSTDSGPELGYTFGSGTRLTVV.

The V and J genes are TRBV7-9 and TRBJ2-5; a possible D gene is TRBD1 (6 bases). Trimming took off 7 bases at V and 4 bases at J, with 13 bases between the two ends. The CDR3 is 13 amino acids. Germline V CDR1 and CDR2: SEHNR, FQNEAQ (reference sequence). The CDR3 DNA sequence: TGTGCCAGCAACCGGGACAACTTAGAGACCCAGTACTTC. Amino acids: CASNRDNLETQYF.

This clone was observed a single time. The rearrangement links TRBV9 to TRBJ1-2; 7 bases map to TRBD1. Trimming removed 3 bases from V and 3 bases from J; junction bases left unmatched: 5. The length of the CDR3 is 14 residues. The V gene's germline CDR1 is SGDLS and CDR2 YYNGEE. The CDR3 region is CASSGRQGYYGYTF. The CDR3 nucleotides are TGTGCCAGCAGCGGACGACAGGGTTACTATGGCTACACCTTC.

This clone turned up a few times. The chain uses TRBV2 and TRBJ1-5; D gene unclear. V was pared by 3 bases and J by 2 bases, with 2 bases between. Per germline, CDR1 SNHLY and CDR2 FYNNEI. The CDR3 contains 12 residues. CDR3 loop: CASSDRNQPQHF. The CDR3 DNA is TGTGCCAGCAGTGATCGCAATCAGCCCCAGCATTTT.

The chain carries TRBV4-1 and TRBJ1-1, with D perhaps TRBD1 (5 bases). CDR1 is MGHRA and CDR2 is YSYEKL in the germline V gene. Trimming took off 0 bases at V and 5 bases at J, with 13 bases between the two ends. The CDR3 loop spans 15 amino acids. The CDR3 DNA sequence: TGCGCCAGCAGCCAAGATCCGGGAGGGGAGACTGAAGCTTTCTTT. Translation: CASSQDPGGETEAFF.

CDR3: CASSDSSGDTQYF. CDR3 DNA sequence: TGTGCCAGCAGTGACTCGAGCGGGGATACGCAGTATTTT. The chain joins TRBV6-4 to TRBJ2-3, with a possible D match to TRBD2 (6 bases). The germline V and J ends were trimmed by 0 bases and 6 bases, with 7 bases remaining between them. Germline V gives CDR1 MRHNA, CDR2 SNTAGT. This CDR3 comprises 13 residues.

This chain's CDR3 is CASSVQGGESPLHF. CDR3 DNA: TGTGCCAGCAGCGTACAGGGTGGAGAGTCACCCCTCCACTTT. The chain has TRBV7-2 and TRBJ1-6, with D tentatively TRBD1 (6 bases). The CDR3 length is 14 residues. The V end lost 5 bases, the J end lost 10 bases, and 15 bases lay between the germline ends. Germline V lookup: CDR1 SGHTA, CDR2 FQGNSA. Full variable domain (outside the CDR3, taken from reference TRBV7-2 and TRBJ1-6): GAGVSQSPSNKVTEKGKDVELRCDPISGHTALYWYRQSLGQGLEFLIYFQGNSAPDKSGLPSDRFSAERTGGSVSTLTIQRTQQEDSAVYLCASSVQGGESPLHFGNGTRLTVT.

This chain joins TRBV5-5 and TRBJ2-5; D is ambiguous. V gave up 1 base and J gave up 2 bases, with 12 bases separating them. Per the germline V gene, CDR1 is SGHKS and CDR2 is YYEKEE (reference sequence). This CDR3 has 15 residues. CDR3: CASSLRATPQETQYF. The CDR3 DNA reads as TGTGCCAGCAGCTTGAGGGCTACGCCACAAGAGACCCAGTACTTC.

The chain combines TRBV19 with TRBJ2-2; 9 nucleotides align to TRBD1. This CDR3 spans 15 amino acids. After removal of 5 bases from V and 8 bases from J, the junction contained 9 bases not matched to a gene. Looked up from germline, CDR1 is LNHDA and CDR2 is SQIVND (reference sequence). The chain's CDR3 is CASSPQQGARGELFF. In DNA, the CDR3 is TGTGCCAGTAGTCCTCAACAGGGGGCCCGAGGGGAGCTGTTTTTT. Complete variable domain (other parts from reference TRBV19 and TRBJ2-2): DGGITQSPKYLFRKEGQNVTLSCEQNLNHDAMYWYRQDPGQGLRLIYYSQIVNDFQKGDIAEGYSVSREKKESFPLTVTSAQKNPTAFYLCASSPQQGARGELFFGEGSRLTVL.

The chain has TRBV2 and TRBJ2-3, with D tentatively TRBD2 (6 bases). V lost 6 bases, J lost 4 bases, and 20 bases lay in between. Germline lookup yields CDR1 SNHLY and CDR2 FYNNEI. The length of the CDR3 is 16 residues. For the CDR3, the DNA is TGTGCCAGCAGCCTTTCCGGGCCCGGAGGGGCAGATACGCAGTATTTT. This translates into CASSLSGPGGADTQYF.

J is TRBJ1-3 and V is TRBV14, with TRBD1 as a possible D gene (5 bases). CDR3 size: 14 residues. Trimming took off 4 bases at V and 3 bases at J, with 10 bases between the two ends. Germline CDR1 reads SGHDN; CDR2 reads FVKESK. Written as DNA, the CDR3 is TGTGCCAGCAGCCCTGGGGGGTTTGGAAACACCATATATTTT. Its translation: CASSPGGFGNTIYF.

The J gene is TRBJ1-2, the V gene TRBV18; TRBD1 matches at 10 bases. This CDR3 region has 17 residues. J lost 6 bases, V lost 5 bases, and 15 bases had no gene match. Germline-derived CDR1 and CDR2 are KGHSH and LQKENI. CDR3 protein: CASSFRQGAQNRNGYTF. The CDR3 DNA follows: TGTGCCAGCTCATTCAGACAGGGGGCCCAAAACCGTAATGGCTACACCTTC.

CDR3 sequence (DNA): TGTGCCAGCAGCTCCGAGGGTTGGAGGGCCGGGGGCATTCAGTACTTC. It yields the protein CASSSEGWRAGGIQYF. This chain joins TRBV7-2 and TRBJ2-4; tentative D call: TRBD2 (6 bases). Looked up from germline, CDR1 is SGHTA and CDR2 is FQGNSA. Trimming shortened V by 4 bases and J by 9 bases, and 22 bases separated the two germline ends. This CDR3 comprises 16 residues.

CDR3 bases: TGCGCCAGCAGCTTGGCCGTTGGGGTCTCCTACGAGCAGTACTTC. It encodes CASSLAVGVSYEQYF. The chain recombines TRBV5-1 with TRBJ2-7; D unclear. The V and J ends lost 0 bases and 0 bases respectively, with 10 bases between them. The germline V gene has CDR1 SGHRS and CDR2 YFSETQ. The CDR3 spans 15 residues.

The V and J genes are TRBV18 and TRBJ2-5, with a weak D call TRBD1 (6 bases). Germline V gene data show CDR1 as KGHSH and CDR2 as LQKENI. The CDR3 has 15 residues. V lost 3 bases and J 3 bases, leaving 14 bases between the germline ends. The CDR3 region is CASSPRTASEETQYF. CDR3 in DNA: TGTGCCAGCTCACCGAGGACAGCGTCCGAAGAGACCCAGTACTTC.

This clone was detected only once. This chain joins TRBV10-3 and TRBJ1-1, with 7 positions matching TRBD1. The CDR3 is 13 residues long. The V gene's germline CDR1 is ENHRY and CDR2 SYGVKD. The V and J ends lost 6 bases and 6 bases, in that order; junction bases with no gene match: 7. The CDR3 spells CAIRGGDSPEAFF. The CDR3, as DNA: TGTGCCATCAGGGGGGGGGACAGTCCTGAAGCTTTCTTT.

The rearrangement uses TRBV28 and TRBJ2-1, with 9 bases fitting TRBD2. The CDR3 has 16 residues. Germline CDR1 reads MDHEN; CDR2 reads SYDVKM. The junction had 8 bases not matched to a gene; V was cut back by 4 bases and J by 4 bases. CDR3 sequence (DNA): TGTGCCAGCAGTTCCCAACGGACTAGCGCGTACAATGAGCAGTTCTTC. It specifies CASSSQRTSAYNEQFF.

The J gene is TRBJ2-3, the V gene TRBV19, with D possibly TRBD1 on 6 matching bases. The CDR3 spans 13 residues. Deletions cut 3 bases from V and 3 bases from J, with 7 bases between. Germline loops: CDR1 LNHDA, CDR2 SQIVND (reference sequence). CDR3 nucleotides: TGTGCCAGTAGTATCACAGGGACAGATACGCAGTATTTT. Translated, it gives CASSITGTDTQYF.